This T cell receptor beta chain was documented in a study of blood T cell repertoires in COVID-19. Looking at the study overall: Acute-phase and convalescent COVID-19 samples originated in the United States, Italy and Spain. From T cells, B-cell-depleted T cells, or PBMCs came the material, which was cDNA or gDNA.

V lost 3 bases and J lost 6, with 16 bases in between. This CDR3 has 14 amino acids. Germline lookup yields CDR1 DFQATT and CDR2 SNEGSKA (reference sequence). Source study methods: Amplification of reference gene primers was used by the study to estimate nucleated cell counts. Repertoires were generated with immunoSEQ multiplex PCR, while TCRdb's copy carries only in-frame clones and drops some. V, J and clone size derive from that table, while D and trimming were established from the DNA sequence. The sample comprises 130,000 to 150,000 clones, almost 90% of which are singletons, and roughly 2.1% rests with the top ten.

The source of this sequence is a human donor in a cohort sampled during active COVID-19. The sample taken for sequencing was peripheral blood. The chain employs TRBV20-1 and TRBJ2-3; possible D gene TRBD2, 7 bases. CDR3 region: CSASGWGGEDTQYF. CDR3 in DNA: TGCAGTGCTAGTGGGTGGGGGGGCGAGGATACGCAGTATTTT.